Presented here are 10 T cell receptor beta chains from one specimen sequenced in a study of OX40 agonist ivuxolimab in advanced cancers. The assay was immunoSEQ multiplex PCR, and TCRdb's table has in-frame clones only and misses some. The repertoire has around 70,000 clones, around 82% of them found once; the top ten carry less than 6%. The specimen was CD4+ or CD8+ T cells sorted from blood, collected in a trial of the OX40 agonist ivuxolimab. The receptors stem from an adult with an advanced solid tumor such as melanoma, head and neck, liver or kidney cancer.

This chain uses TRBV28 with TRBJ1-4, with TRBD1 matching 8 bases. Looked up from germline, CDR1 is MDHEN and CDR2 is SYDVKM. With 3 bases clipped from V and 6 bases from J, the junction kept 6 bases outside the gene matches. The CDR3 spans 15 residues. The CDR3 DNA reads as TGTGCCAGCAGTTTCGAAACAGGGGGGGATGAAAAACTGTTTTTT. As protein: CASSFETGGDEKLFF. Supplemented by reference TRBV28 and TRBJ1-4, the full variable domain reads DVKVTQSSRYLVKRTGEKVFLECVQDMDHENMFWYRQDPGLGLRLIYFSYDVKMKEKGDIPEGYSVSREKKERFSLILESASTNQTSMYLCASSFETGGDEKLFFGSGTQLSVL.

The rearrangement uses TRBV7-9 and TRBJ1-5, with D unresolved. This CDR3 region has 14 residues. The germline gives CDR1 SEHNR, CDR2 FQNEAQ (reference sequence). Deletions cut 3 bases from V and 3 bases from J, with 9 bases between. The CDR3 protein is CASSFDGDNQPQHF. In nucleotides, the CDR3 is TGTGCCAGCAGCTTCGACGGGGACAATCAGCCCCAGCATTTT.

The chain carries TRBV11-2 and TRBJ2-3; unclear D gene. V was trimmed by 4 bases and J by 10 bases, leaving 18 bases between them. Germline V gives CDR1 SGHAT, CDR2 FQNNGV. The CDR3 has 14 residues. DNA of the CDR3: TGTGCCAGCAGCTCCTCAATCTCCGTTATGGCGCAGTATTTT. Residues: CASSSSISVMAQYF.

This chain connects TRBV9 to TRBJ2-1, with TRBD2 matching 13 bases. This CDR3 is built from 19 residues. Germline assignment: CDR1 SGDLS and CDR2 YYNGEE. V trimming: 0 bases; J trimming: 0 bases; junction bases outside the gene matches: 6. The CDR3 spells CASSVGTSGSGSSYNEQFF. In DNA, the CDR3 is TGTGCCAGCAGCGTAGGGACTAGCGGGAGCGGGAGCTCCTACAATGAGCAGTTCTTC.

The chain is built from TRBV6-6 and TRBJ2-7; 9 bases match TRBD1. V trimming: 5 bases; J trimming: 5 bases; junction bases outside the gene matches: 10. The CDR3 extends over 15 amino acids. Germline values: CDR1 MNHNY, CDR2 SVGAGI (reference sequence). The DNA of the CDR3 is TGTGCCAGCAGTCGCGGGACAGGGAAGGTTCACGAGCAGTACTTC. This translates into CASSRGTGKVHEQYF.

The sample holds one count of this clone. The chain recombines TRBV6-5 with TRBJ1-3; weak D call: TRBD1 (6 bases). This CDR3 has 14 residues. Trimming took 6 bases from V and 0 from J, leaving 9 bases between them. The germline CDR1 and CDR2 sequences are MNHEY and SVGAGI. The CDR3 DNA reads as TGTGCCAGCAGGACAGGCAACTCTGGAAACACCATATATTTT. It yields the protein CASRTGNSGNTIYF.

The CDR3 here is CASSLDRPDTQYF. CDR3 DNA: TGTGCCAGCAGCTTAGACAGACCAGATACGCAGTATTTT. The V gene is TRBV11-2, the J gene TRBJ2-3; D not resolved. Germline V CDR1 and CDR2: SGHAT, FQNNGV. V dropped 0 bases and J dropped 4 bases, with 5 bases sitting between them. The CDR3 sequence is 13 residues long.

On this clone itself: Other DNA sequences within the sample encode an identical CDR3. V is TRBV18 and J is TRBJ2-6, with a weak D call TRBD2 (6 bases). Germline CDR1 and CDR2: KGHSH and LQKENI. The CDR3 runs 15 residues. V dropped 3 bases and J dropped 0 bases, with 6 bases sitting between them. CDR3 bases: TGTGCCAGCTCACCGGGGGGCTCTGGGGCCAACGTCCTGACTTTC. The encoded protein is CASSPGGSGANVLTF.

CDR3 bases: TGTGCCAGCAGCTTAGGGGCGCGGTCCTACGAGCAGTACTTC. It yields the protein CASSLGARSYEQYF. V usage is TRBV7-2 and J usage is TRBJ2-7; no reliable D call. CDR1 and CDR2 (germline): SGHTA, FQGNSA. Trimming took 1 base from V and 1 from J, leaving 8 bases between them. The CDR3 loop spans 14 amino acids.

The V gene is TRBV7-2, the J gene TRBJ1-1; D possibly corresponds to TRBD1 (6 bases). The V gene's germline CDR1 is SGHTA and CDR2 FQGNSA. The CDR3 loop spans 16 amino acids. The ends were cut back, 2 bases at V and 5 bases at J, with 18 bases in the middle. CDR3 loop: CASSLMGGGRRTEAFF. The CDR3 region has the DNA TGTGCCAGCAGCTTAATGGGTGGGGGGCGCCGGACTGAAGCTTTCTTT.